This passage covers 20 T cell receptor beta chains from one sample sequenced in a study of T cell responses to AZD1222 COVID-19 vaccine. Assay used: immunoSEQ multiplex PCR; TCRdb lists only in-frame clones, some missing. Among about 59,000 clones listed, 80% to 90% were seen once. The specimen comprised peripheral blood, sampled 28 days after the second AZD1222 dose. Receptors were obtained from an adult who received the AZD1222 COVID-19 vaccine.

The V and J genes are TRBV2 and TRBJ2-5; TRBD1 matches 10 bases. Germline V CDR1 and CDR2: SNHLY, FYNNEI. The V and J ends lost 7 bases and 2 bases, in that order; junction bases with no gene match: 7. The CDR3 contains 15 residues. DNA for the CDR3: TGTGCCAGCACTCACGACAGGGGGCTACAAGAGACCCAGTACTTC. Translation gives CASTHDRGLQETQYF.

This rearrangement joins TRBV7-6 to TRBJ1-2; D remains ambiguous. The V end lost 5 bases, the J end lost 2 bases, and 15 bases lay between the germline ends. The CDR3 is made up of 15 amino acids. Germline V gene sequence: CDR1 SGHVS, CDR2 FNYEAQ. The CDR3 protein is CASSGALGGNYGYTF. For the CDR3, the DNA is TGTGCCAGCAGCGGCGCCTTAGGAGGGAACTATGGCTACACCTTC.

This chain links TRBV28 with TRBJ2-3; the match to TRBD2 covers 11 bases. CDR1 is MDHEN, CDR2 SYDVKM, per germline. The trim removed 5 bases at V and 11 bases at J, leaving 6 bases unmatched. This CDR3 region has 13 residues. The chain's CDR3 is CASSNRLAGRQYF. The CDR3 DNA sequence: TGTGCCAGCAGTAACAGACTAGCGGGGAGGCAGTATTTT.

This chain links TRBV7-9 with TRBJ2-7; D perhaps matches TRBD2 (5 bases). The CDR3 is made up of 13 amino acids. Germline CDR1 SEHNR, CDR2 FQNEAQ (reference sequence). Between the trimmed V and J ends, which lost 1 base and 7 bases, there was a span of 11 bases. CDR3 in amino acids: CASSLDASLEQYF. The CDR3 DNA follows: TGTGCCAGCAGCTTAGATGCTAGCTTGGAGCAGTACTTC.

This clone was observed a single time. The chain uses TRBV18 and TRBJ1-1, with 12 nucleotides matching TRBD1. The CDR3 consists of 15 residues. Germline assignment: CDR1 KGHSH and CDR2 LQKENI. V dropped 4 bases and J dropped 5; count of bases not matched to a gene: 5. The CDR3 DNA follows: TGTGCCAGCTCACAGGGACAGGGGGCCCTTACTGAAGCTTTCTTT. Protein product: CASSQGQGALTEAFF.

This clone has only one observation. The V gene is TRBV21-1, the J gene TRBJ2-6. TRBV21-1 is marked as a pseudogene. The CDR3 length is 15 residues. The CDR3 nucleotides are TGTGCCAGCAGCAAAAGGATTACTGGGGCCAACGTCCTGACTTTC. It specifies CASSKRITGANVLTF.

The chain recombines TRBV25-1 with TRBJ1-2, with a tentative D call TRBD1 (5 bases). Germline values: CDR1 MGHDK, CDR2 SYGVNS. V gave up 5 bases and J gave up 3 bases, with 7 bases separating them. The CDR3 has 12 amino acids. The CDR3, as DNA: TGTGCCAGCAGTTTAGGGGACTATGGCTACACCTTC. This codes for CASSLGDYGYTF.

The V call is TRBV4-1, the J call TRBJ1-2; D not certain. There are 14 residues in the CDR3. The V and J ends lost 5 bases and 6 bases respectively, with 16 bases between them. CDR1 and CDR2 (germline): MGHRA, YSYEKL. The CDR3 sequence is CASSSRRSQHGYTF. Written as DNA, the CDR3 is TGCGCCAGCAGCTCAAGGAGATCCCAACATGGCTACACCTTC.

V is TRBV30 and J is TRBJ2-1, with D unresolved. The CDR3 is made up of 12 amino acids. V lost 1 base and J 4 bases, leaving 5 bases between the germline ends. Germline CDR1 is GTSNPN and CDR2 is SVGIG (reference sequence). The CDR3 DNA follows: TGTGCCTGGAGTGCAATGTACAATGAGCAGTTCTTC. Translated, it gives CAWSAMYNEQFF.

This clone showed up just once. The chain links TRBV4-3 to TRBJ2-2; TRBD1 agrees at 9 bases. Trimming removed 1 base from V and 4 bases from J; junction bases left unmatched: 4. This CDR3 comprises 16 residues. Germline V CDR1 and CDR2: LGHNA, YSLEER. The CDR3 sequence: CASSQVTGGGTGELFF. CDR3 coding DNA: TGCGCCAGCAGCCAAGTTACAGGGGGCGGCACCGGGGAGCTGTTTTTT.

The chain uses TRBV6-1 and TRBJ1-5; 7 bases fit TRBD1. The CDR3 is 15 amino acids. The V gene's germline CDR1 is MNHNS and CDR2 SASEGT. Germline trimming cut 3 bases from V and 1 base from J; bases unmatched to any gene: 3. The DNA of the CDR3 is TGTGCCAGCAGTGAGGTCAGGGGGAGCAATCAGCCCCAGCATTTT. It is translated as CASSEVRGSNQPQHF.

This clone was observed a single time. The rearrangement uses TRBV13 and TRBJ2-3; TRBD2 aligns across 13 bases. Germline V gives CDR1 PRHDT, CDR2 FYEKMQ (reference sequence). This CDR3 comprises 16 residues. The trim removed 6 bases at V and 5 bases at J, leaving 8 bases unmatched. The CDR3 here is CASSRGLAGAGDTQYF. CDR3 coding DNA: TGTGCCAGCAGTCGAGGACTAGCGGGGGCGGGAGATACGCAGTATTTT.

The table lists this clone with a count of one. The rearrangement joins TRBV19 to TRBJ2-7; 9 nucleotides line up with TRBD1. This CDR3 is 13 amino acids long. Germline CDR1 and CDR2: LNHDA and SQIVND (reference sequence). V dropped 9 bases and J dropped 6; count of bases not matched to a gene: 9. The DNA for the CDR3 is TGTGCCAGCGGGACAGGGATTTGGAGCGAGCAGTACTTC. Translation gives CASGTGIWSEQYF.

The CDR3 reads CASSPTRSEREAYNEQFF. The DNA of the CDR3 is TGTGCCAGCAGCCCAACCCGTTCTGAGCGGGAGGCCTACAATGAGCAGTTCTTC. The chain links TRBV3-1 (or the pseudogene TRBV3-2) to TRBJ2-1; 9 bases are a match to TRBD2. Germline V gives CDR1 LGHDT, CDR2 YNNKEL (reference sequence). This CDR3 comprises 18 residues. V lost 4 bases, J lost 2 bases, and 12 bases stayed unmatched.

The CDR3 DNA follows: TGTGCCAGCTCACCAAAAACCAACACTGAAGCTTTCTTT. This gives the protein CASSPKTNTEAFF. The genes are TRBV18 and TRBJ1-1; D not certain. Germline V gene sequence: CDR1 KGHSH, CDR2 LQKENI. This CDR3 region has 13 residues. V lost 2 bases and J lost 2, with 6 bases in between.

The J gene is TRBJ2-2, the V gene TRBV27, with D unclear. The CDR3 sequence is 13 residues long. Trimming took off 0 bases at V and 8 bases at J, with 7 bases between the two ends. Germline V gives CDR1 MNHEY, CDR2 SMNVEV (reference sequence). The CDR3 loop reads CASSLSPTGELFF. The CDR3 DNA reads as TGTGCCAGCAGTTTATCACCGACGGGGGAGCTGTTTTTT.

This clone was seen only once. CDR3 DNA sequence: TGTGCCAGCAGCTCCTCCCACGGCTACGAGCAGTACTTC. It specifies CASSSSHGYEQYF. The chain links TRBV5-4 to TRBJ2-7; D unclear. Germline CDR1 and CDR2: SGHNT and YYREEE (reference sequence). The germline V and J ends were trimmed by 3 bases and 3 bases, with 10 bases remaining between them. The CDR3 covers 13 residues.

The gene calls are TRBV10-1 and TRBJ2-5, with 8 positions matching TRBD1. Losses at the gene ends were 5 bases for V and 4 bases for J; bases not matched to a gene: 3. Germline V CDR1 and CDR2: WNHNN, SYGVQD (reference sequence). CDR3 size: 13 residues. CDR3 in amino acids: CASSRTGSETQYF. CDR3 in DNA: TGCGCCAGCAGTCGGACAGGGTCAGAGACCCAGTACTTC.

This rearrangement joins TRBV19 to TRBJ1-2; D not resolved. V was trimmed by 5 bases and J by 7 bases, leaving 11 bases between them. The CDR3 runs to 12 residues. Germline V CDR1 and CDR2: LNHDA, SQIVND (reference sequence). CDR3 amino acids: CASSSSVLGYTF. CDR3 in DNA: TGTGCCAGTAGTTCCAGTGTTCTTGGCTACACCTTC.

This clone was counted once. CDR3 sequence (DNA): TGCGCCAGCAGCCAAGATAGGGGACAGTCCACAGATACGCAGTATTTT. It yields the protein CASSQDRGQSTDTQYF. The J gene is TRBJ2-3, the V gene TRBV4-3, with 7 bases fitting TRBD1. This CDR3 is built from 16 residues. J lost 2 bases, V lost 0 bases, and 5 bases had no gene match. Germline CDR1 is LGHNA and CDR2 is YSLEER.